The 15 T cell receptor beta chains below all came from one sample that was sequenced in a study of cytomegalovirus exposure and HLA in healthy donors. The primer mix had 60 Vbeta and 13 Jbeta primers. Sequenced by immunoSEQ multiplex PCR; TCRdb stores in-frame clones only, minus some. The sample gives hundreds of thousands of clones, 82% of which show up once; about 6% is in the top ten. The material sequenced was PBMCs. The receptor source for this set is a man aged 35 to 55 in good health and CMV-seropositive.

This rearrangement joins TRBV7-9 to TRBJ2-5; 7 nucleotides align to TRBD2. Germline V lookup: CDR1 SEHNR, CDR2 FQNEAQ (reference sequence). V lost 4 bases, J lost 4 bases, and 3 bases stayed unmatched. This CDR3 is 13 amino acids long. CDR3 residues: CASSSGLVETQYF. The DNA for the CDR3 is TGTGCCAGCAGCTCTGGACTAGTAGAGACCCAGTACTTC.

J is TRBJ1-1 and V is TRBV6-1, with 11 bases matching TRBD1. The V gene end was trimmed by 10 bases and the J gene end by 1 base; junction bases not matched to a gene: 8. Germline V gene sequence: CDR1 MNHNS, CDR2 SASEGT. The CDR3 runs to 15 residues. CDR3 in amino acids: CATQDRGRGNTEAFF. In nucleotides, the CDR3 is TGTGCCACCCAGGACAGGGGGCGGGGGAACACTGAAGCTTTCTTT.

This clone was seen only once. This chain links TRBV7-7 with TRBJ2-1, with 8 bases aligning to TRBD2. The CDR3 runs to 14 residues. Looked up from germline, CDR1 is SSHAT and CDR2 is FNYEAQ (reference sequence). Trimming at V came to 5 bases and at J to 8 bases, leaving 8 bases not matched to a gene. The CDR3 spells CASSPSGRYDEQFF. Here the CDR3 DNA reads TGTGCCAGCAGCCCCAGCGGGAGATACGATGAGCAGTTCTTC.

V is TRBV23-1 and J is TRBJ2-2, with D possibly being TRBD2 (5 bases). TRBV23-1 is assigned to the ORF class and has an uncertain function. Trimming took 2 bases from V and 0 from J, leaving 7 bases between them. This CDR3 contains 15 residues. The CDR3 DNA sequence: TGCGCCAGCAGTCAAGGCGGGCCGAACACCGGGGAGCTGTTTTTT. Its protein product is CASSQGGPNTGELFF.

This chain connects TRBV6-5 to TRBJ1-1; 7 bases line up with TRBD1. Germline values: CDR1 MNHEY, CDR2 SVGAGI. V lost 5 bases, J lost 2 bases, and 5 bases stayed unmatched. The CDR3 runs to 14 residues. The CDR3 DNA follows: TGTGCCAGCAGTCTAGGGGGCCTTAACACTGAAGCTTTCTTT. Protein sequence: CASSLGGLNTEAFF.

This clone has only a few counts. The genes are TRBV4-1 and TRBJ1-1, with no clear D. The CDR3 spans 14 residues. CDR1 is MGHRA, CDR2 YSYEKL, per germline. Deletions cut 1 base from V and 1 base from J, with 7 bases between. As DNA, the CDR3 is TGCGCCAGCAGCCAAGCGCCAGAGAACACTGAAGCTTTCTTT. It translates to CASSQAPENTEAFF.

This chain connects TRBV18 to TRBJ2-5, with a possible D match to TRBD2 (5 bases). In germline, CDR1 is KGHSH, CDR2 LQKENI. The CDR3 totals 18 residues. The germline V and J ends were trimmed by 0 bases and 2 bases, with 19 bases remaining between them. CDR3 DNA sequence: TGTGCCAGCTCACCACCTCGACTCTCTACTAGTTGGCAAGAGACCCAGTACTTC. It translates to CASSPPRLSTSWQETQYF.

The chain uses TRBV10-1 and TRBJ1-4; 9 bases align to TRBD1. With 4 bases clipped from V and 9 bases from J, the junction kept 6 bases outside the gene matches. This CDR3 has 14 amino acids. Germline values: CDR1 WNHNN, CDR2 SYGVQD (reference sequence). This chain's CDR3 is CASSGQGTGKKLFF. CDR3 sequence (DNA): TGCGCCAGCAGTGGTCAGGGGACAGGGAAAAAACTGTTTTTT.

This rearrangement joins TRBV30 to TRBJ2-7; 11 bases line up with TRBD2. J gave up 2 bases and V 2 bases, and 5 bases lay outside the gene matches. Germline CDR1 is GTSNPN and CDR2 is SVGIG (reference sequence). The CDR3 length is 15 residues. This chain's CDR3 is CAWSIIAGGPYEQYF. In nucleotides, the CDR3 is TGTGCCTGGAGTATAATAGCGGGAGGGCCCTACGAGCAGTACTTC.

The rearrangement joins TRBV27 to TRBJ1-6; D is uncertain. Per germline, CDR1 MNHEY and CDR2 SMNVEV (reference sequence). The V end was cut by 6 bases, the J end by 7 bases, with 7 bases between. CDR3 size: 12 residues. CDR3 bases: TGTGCCAGCAGCTTTTCGAATTCACCCCTCCACTTT. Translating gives CASSFSNSPLHF.

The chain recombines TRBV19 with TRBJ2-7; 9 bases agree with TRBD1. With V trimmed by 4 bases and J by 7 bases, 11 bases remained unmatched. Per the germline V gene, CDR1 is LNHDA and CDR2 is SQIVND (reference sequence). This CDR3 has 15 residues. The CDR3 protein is CASSTSGTGSGEQYF. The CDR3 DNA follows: TGTGCCAGTAGTACCTCCGGGACAGGGTCTGGGGAGCAGTACTTC.

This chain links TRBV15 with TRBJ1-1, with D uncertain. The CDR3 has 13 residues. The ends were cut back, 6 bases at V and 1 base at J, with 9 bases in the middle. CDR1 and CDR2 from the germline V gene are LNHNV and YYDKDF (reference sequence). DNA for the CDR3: TGTGCCACCAGTCTATTAAGGAACACTGAAGCTTTCTTT. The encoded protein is CATSLLRNTEAFF.

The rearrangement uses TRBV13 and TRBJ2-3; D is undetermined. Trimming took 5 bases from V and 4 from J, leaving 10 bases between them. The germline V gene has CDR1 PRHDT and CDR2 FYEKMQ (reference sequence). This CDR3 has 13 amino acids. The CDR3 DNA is TGTGCCAGCAGCCCAAGTAGATCAGATACGCAGTATTTT. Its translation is CASSPSRSDTQYF.

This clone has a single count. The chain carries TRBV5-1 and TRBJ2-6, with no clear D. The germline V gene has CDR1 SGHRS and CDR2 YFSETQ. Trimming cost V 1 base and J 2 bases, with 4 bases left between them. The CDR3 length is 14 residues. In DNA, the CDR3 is TGCGCCAGCAGCTTGCAGGCTGGGGCCAACGTCCTGACTTTC. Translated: CASSLQAGANVLTF.

The CDR3 region is CASSDPTGSFSYEQYV. The CDR3 nucleotides read TGTGCCAGCAGTGACCCGACAGGGAGCTTCTCCTACGAGCAGTACGTC. This sequence joins TRBV6-1 and TRBJ2-7; 7 nucleotides align to TRBD1. Germline-derived CDR1 and CDR2 are MNHNS and SASEGT. The CDR3 contains 16 residues. With 3 bases clipped from V and 0 bases from J, the junction kept 8 bases outside the gene matches.